The 5 T cell receptor beta chains given below trace back to one sample, sequenced in a study of cytomegalovirus exposure and HLA in healthy donors. Method: immunoSEQ multiplex PCR; TCRdb's copy keeps in-frame clones and lacks some. The table lists 160,000 or so clones, approximately 86% of them singletons. Sequencing was carried out using PBMCs. The receptors were sampled from a man aged 25 to 45 in good health and CMV-seropositive.

CDR3 in DNA: TGTGCCCTCTGTGGGCCCAGGGAAAACCTCTCGTGCGAGCAGTACTTC. This translates into CALCGPRENLSCEQYF. The rearrangement links TRBV7-6 to TRBJ2-7; the D gene is possibly TRBD1 (5 bases). Looked up from germline, CDR1 is SGHVS and CDR2 is FNYEAQ. Between the trimmed V and J ends, which lost 11 bases and 6 bases, there was a span of 29 bases. This CDR3 is 16 amino acids long.

The chain uses TRBV7-9 and TRBJ2-1; 8 bases are shared with TRBD2. The CDR3 runs to 18 residues. Trimming cost V 5 bases and J 5 bases; bases outside gene matches: 17. Germline V lookup: CDR1 SEHNR, CDR2 FQNEAQ (reference sequence). The CDR3 region has the DNA TGTGCCAGCAGCCCCATTCGAGGTGGACGGGGGGGGGACAATGAGCAGTTCTTC. Translation: CASSPIRGGRGGDNEQFF.

This clone appeared once. The chain couples TRBV6-5 to TRBJ2-3, with D possibly TRBD2 on 6 matching bases. Between the trimmed V and J ends, which lost 7 bases and 6 bases, there was a span of 14 bases. The CDR3 consists of 13 residues. Germline V gene sequence: CDR1 MNHEY, CDR2 SVGAGI. The CDR3 bases are TGTGCCAGCACCGGGGGAGCAGCTGATACGCAGTATTTT. It translates to CASTGGAADTQYF.

The chain is built from TRBV28 and TRBJ2-3; TRBD1 might be the D (5 bases). The CDR3 is made up of 14 amino acids. Deletions cut 3 bases from V and 2 bases from J, with 9 bases between. The V gene's germline CDR1 is MDHEN and CDR2 SYDVKM. CDR3 loop: CASSLDKPTDTQYF. CDR3 nucleotides: TGTGCCAGCAGTTTGGACAAACCCACAGATACGCAGTATTTT.

Only one count was recorded for this clone. J is TRBJ2-1 and V is TRBV5-6; possibly TRBD1 for D (6 bases). CDR1 is SGHDT and CDR2 is YYEEEE in the germline V gene. The germline V and J ends were trimmed by 0 bases and 5 bases, with 15 bases remaining between them. The CDR3 extends over 16 amino acids. The CDR3 DNA reads TGTGCCAGCAGCTTGGTCCGAGGGGGACCCGACAATGAGCAGTTCTTC. Its protein is CASSLVRGGPDNEQFF.